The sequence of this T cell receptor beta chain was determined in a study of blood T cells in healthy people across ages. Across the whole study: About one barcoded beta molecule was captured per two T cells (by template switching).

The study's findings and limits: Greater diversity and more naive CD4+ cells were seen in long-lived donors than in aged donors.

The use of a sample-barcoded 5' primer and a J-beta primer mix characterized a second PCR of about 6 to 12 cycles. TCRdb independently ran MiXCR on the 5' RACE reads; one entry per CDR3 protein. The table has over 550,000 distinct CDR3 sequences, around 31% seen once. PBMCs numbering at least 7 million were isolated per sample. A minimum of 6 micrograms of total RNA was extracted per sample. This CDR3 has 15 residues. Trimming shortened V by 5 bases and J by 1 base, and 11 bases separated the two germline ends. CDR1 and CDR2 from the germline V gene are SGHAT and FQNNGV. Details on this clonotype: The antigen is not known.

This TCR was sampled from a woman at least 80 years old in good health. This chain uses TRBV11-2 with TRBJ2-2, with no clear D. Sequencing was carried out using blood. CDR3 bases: TGTGCCAGCAGCCCCCGACCGGTGAACACCGGGGAGCTGTTTTTT. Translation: CASSPRPVNTGELFF.